These 8 T cell receptor beta chains were all obtained from the same sample, sequenced in a study of blood T cell repertoires in COVID-19. Only in-frame clones appear in the TCRdb table, and some are missing; sequencing was by immunoSEQ multiplex PCR. This table has roughly 400,000 clones, 85% to 90% appearing once. The sample comprised PBMCs or T cells enriched from blood (not recorded which). The receptors were gathered from a woman aged 30 to 39 who had recovered from COVID-19.

CDR3 sequence reads: CASLPGGGDANQPQHF. DNA of the CDR3: TGTGCCAGTTTACCCGGTGGGGGGGACGCCAATCAGCCCCAGCATTTT. The chain joins TRBV2 to TRBJ1-5, with D perhaps matching TRBD1 (5 bases). Germline V gene lookup returns CDR1 SNHLY and CDR2 FYNNEI. The germline V and J ends were trimmed by 9 bases and 3 bases, with 21 bases remaining between them. This CDR3 has 16 amino acids.

This chain connects TRBV19 to TRBJ2-2; tentatively, D is TRBD2 (5 bases). V lost 7 bases to trimming and J lost 4 bases, with 16 bases between them. Germline V gives CDR1 LNHDA, CDR2 SQIVND (reference sequence). This CDR3 comprises 15 residues. The CDR3 bases are TGTGCCAGTACCCTAAGGGTAGAGGGCACCGGGGAGCTGTTTTTT. Protein sequence: CASTLRVEGTGELFF.

The chain carries TRBV29-1 and TRBJ2-6; tentative D call: TRBD2 (6 bases). The ends were cut back, 5 bases at V and 3 bases at J, with 8 bases in the middle. This CDR3 contains 13 residues. Germline CDR1 and CDR2: SQVTM and ANQGSEA. CDR3 nucleotide sequence: TGCAGCGTTCGGGGGTTTGGGGCCAACGTCCTGACTTTC. As protein: CSVRGFGANVLTF.

The chain couples TRBV7-2 to TRBJ1-3; the D is unclear. Trimming took off 5 bases at V and 1 base at J, with 9 bases between the two ends. The germline gives CDR1 SGHTA, CDR2 FQGNSA. This CDR3 is 14 amino acids long. CDR3 nucleotides: TGTGCCAGCAGCCCAGGAGGGTCTGGAAACACCATATATTTT. Protein: CASSPGGSGNTIYF.

The rearrangement joins TRBV11-2 to TRBJ1-5; D is ambiguous. The CDR3 is made up of 12 amino acids. The V gene lost 2 bases and the J gene lost 4 bases, with 3 bases spanning the gap. Germline-derived CDR1 and CDR2 are SGHAT and FQNNGV. As DNA, the CDR3 is TGTGCCAGCAGCTTACTGAATCAGCCCCAGCATTTT. Encoded protein: CASSLLNQPQHF.

The chain recombines TRBV3-1 (or the pseudogene TRBV3-2) with TRBJ2-3, with D perhaps TRBD2 (5 bases). The CDR3 covers 15 residues. V lost 0 bases and J lost 6, with 13 bases in between. The germline V gene has CDR1 LGHDT and CDR2 YNNKEL (reference sequence). The CDR3 region has the DNA TGTGCCAGCAGCCAAGAATCGCGAGGGTCCGATACGCAGTATTTT. It specifies CASSQESRGSDTQYF.

The chain uses TRBV27 and TRBJ2-2; D gene unclear. The V gene lost 2 bases and the J gene lost 2 bases, with 9 bases spanning the gap. The V gene's germline CDR1 is MNHEY and CDR2 SMNVEV (reference sequence). The CDR3 has 15 amino acids. The CDR3 sequence is CASSLAITNTGELFF. The CDR3 DNA sequence: TGTGCCAGCAGTTTAGCCATCACAAACACCGGGGAGCTGTTTTTT.

The V gene is TRBV6-5, the J gene TRBJ1-2; 10 bases agree with TRBD1. The CDR3 consists of 15 residues. Germline CDR1 MNHEY, CDR2 SVGAGI. Unmatched junction bases numbered 2, after V lost 0 bases and J lost 4 bases. CDR3 sequence (DNA): TGTGCCAGCAGTTACTCGGGGACAGGGGCCTATGGCTACACCTTC. It codes for CASSYSGTGAYGYTF.